This T cell receptor beta chain was found in a study of T cell clones after liver transplantation (dated by TCRdb to the late 2010s). Concerning the study at large: The samples were obtained from ITN030ST, a randomized trial that attempted immunosuppression withdrawal within 2 years after liver transplantation. Tolerance meant complete immunosuppression withdrawal for at least one year without liver enzymes rising beyond twice the upper limit of normal. As an antigen-independent comparator for donor-reactive sequences, third party-reactive TCRbeta sequences were also identified from pre-transplant MLRs. Three of the eight recipients were HCV-positive; the others were transplanted for non-autoimmune, non-viral indications. The subjects received no induction therapy and were kept on standard immunosuppression until randomization at 12-24 months post-transplant. Blood samples were collected pre-transplant, pre-randomization before withdrawal, and post-randomization after either complete withdrawal or failed withdrawal. The studied cohort comprised 8 liver transplant recipients, 3 classified as tolerant and 5 as non-tolerant. After a pre-transplant mixed lymphocyte reaction, TCRbeta sequencing was used to pinpoint donor-reactive T cell clones, which were subsequently tracked in post-transplant blood. Here is what the overall study found, with its caveats: Circulating donor-reactive CD4 TCRbeta sequences fell significantly post-transplant in most of the 8 subjects, irrespective of tolerance or HCV status. Because of small, heterogeneous patient numbers and non-standardized post-transplant time points, the conclusions were only preliminary. A greater decline was seen for donor-reactive sequences than for third party-reactive sequences, suggesting partial antigen-specific deletion unrelated to withdrawal success. In a couple of subjects, low numbers of available donor cells limited the measurable donor-reactive repertoire. When repertoire turnover was taken into account, detection of donor-reactive sequences was significantly reduced in 7 of 8 subjects for CD4 and in 8 of 8 subjects for CD8. Because allograft tissue specimens were not available, migration of donor-reactive T cells into the graft, rather than deletion, may have occurred.

Read against the paper, the sample's time point label means: pre-transplant. Unstimulated PBMCs, after thawing, were stained for CD3, CD4 and CD8 and then FACS-sorted into CD3+CD4+ and CD3+CD8+ populations. All 8 studied subjects were randomized to immunosuppression withdrawal. The Qiagen DNeasy Blood and Tissue Kit was used for genomic DNA isolation. Inclusive of the bounding cysteine and phenylalanine, the CDR3 is 15 residues long. The retained sequence is limited to the CDR3, 45 bases, with the frame set at the first base. CDR1 and CDR2 are drawn from the germline V gene: SGHTA, FQGNSA. Trimming takes 3 bases off V and 9 bases off J; junction bases not matched to a gene: 9. In its sample, this clone was seen once. Which antigen it targets is not known. No qualities accompany the bases; no much larger clone lies one base away. High-throughput TCRbeta CDR3 sequencing of frozen genomic DNA was performed by immunoSEQ, including PCR amplification, mapping, bias correction and internal controls. As for the authors' bioinformatics: Productive rearrangements were kept, and unique TCRbeta sequences were defined by CDR3 nucleotide sequence plus V and J gene. For classification of a sequence as donor-reactive, at least 5-fold expansion in CFSE-low cells relative to unstimulated pre-transplant cells and a frequency of at least 0.01% were required. Minimum frequency thresholds were set for each subject on the basis of the unstimulated sample with the lowest template count, so that a detection power of at least 90% was ensured. Jensen-Shannon divergence between the top 1000 TCRbeta sequences after and before transplant was used to measure repertoire turnover. Changes in detection of donor-reactive sequences were tested with two-sided Fisher's exact tests. TCRdb re-hosts the immuneACCESS table, in-frame sequences only. Its copies lack some clones; in the studies checked, an unresolved V gene accounts for under half of them, and the cause for the rest is not known. The V and J calls and clone size are taken from that table; D and trimming were inferred from the DNA. This sample holds approximately 25,000 clones; approximately 68% were observed only once. The ten most abundant clones make up 2.5% to 3.5% of the sample.

The material was CD4+ T cells from blood, obtained before liver transplant. This receptor was identified in a human donor who received a liver transplant. The sequence links TRBV7-2 to TRBJ2-1; 9 central nucleotides agree with TRBD2. The CDR3 here reads CASSLVGGRVSEQFF. The nucleotides read TGTGCCAGCAGCTTGGTCGGCGGGAGGGTCAGTGAGCAGTTCTTC. Here the CDR3 is joined to the reference TRBV7-2 and TRBJ2-1 genes, and the full variable domain is: GAGVSQSPSNKVTEKGKDVELRCDPISGHTALYWYRQSLGQGLEFLIYFQGNSAPDKSGLPSDRFSAERTGGSVSTLTIQRTQQEDSAVYLCASSLVGGRVSEQFFGPGTRLTVL.